One sample yielded the 22 T cell receptor beta chains listed below, sequenced in a study of T cell responses to AZD1222 COVID-19 vaccine. The method was immunoSEQ multiplex PCR; TCRdb's version includes in-frame clones alone and lacks a portion of them. There are approximately 150,000 clones in the sample; 87% occur only once, and 2.6% lies in the top ten. The material sequenced was peripheral blood, taken on day 0 of AZD1222 vaccination. The receptors derive from an adult in good health.

The chain is built from TRBV5-4 and TRBJ2-3; 7 nucleotides match TRBD2. The V gene's germline CDR1 is SGHNT and CDR2 YYREEE (reference sequence). With V trimmed by 10 bases and J by 2 bases, 7 bases remained unmatched. CDR3 length: 13 residues. The CDR3 loop reads CAGQAGTTDTQYF. The DNA of the CDR3 is TGTGCCGGACAAGCGGGGACCACAGATACGCAGTATTTT.

CDR3 loop: CASSSDRGLRGYTF. CDR3 nucleotides: TGTGCCAGCAGTTCGGACAGGGGGCTGAGGGGCTACACCTTC. V gene TRBV27 combines with J gene TRBJ1-2; 11 nucleotides match TRBD1. J gave up 8 bases and V 4 bases, and 6 bases lay outside the gene matches. The CDR3 runs to 14 residues. The germline CDR1 and CDR2 sequences are MNHEY and SMNVEV (reference sequence).

Concerning this clone itself: In the same sample, other DNA sequences code for this CDR3. The V call is TRBV2, the J call TRBJ2-2, with TRBD1 matching over 7 bases. V trimming: 6 bases; J trimming: 3 bases; junction bases outside the gene matches: 10. Germline CDR1 reads SNHLY; CDR2 reads FYNNEI. The CDR3 extends over 16 amino acids. CDR3: CASRGNRGSHTGELFF. CDR3 in DNA: TGTGCCAGCAGGGGTAACAGGGGTTCCCACACCGGGGAGCTGTTTTTT.

V gene TRBV5-1 combines with J gene TRBJ2-7; the match to TRBD2 covers 7 bases. Germline V gene data show CDR1 as SGHRS and CDR2 as YFSETQ. The CDR3 is made up of 15 amino acids. With 4 bases clipped from V and 1 base from J, the junction kept 8 bases outside the gene matches. This chain's CDR3 is CASSPETGGSYEQYF. The CDR3 coding sequence is TGCGCCAGCAGCCCGGAAACGGGGGGTTCCTACGAGCAGTACTTC.

The chain uses TRBV7-6 and TRBJ1-3; maybe TRBD1 (5 bases). Germline assignment: CDR1 SGHVS and CDR2 FNYEAQ. Trimming took 1 base from V and 5 from J, leaving 15 bases between them. The CDR3 covers 16 residues. The CDR3 sequence is CASSLGSRDGRNTIYF. CDR3 DNA sequence: TGTGCCAGCAGCTTAGGATCAAGGGACGGACGAAACACCATATATTTT.

The V gene is TRBV29-1, the J gene TRBJ2-1; the match to TRBD2 covers 14 bases. J was trimmed by 6 bases and V by 6 bases; bases with no gene match: 7. Per germline, CDR1 SQVTM and CDR2 ANQGSEA. This CDR3 spans 15 amino acids. The CDR3 here is CSVGTSGSDINEQFF. Written as DNA, the CDR3 is TGCAGCGTGGGGACTAGCGGGAGCGACATCAATGAGCAGTTCTTC.

This chain joins TRBV6-6 and TRBJ2-7; possible D gene TRBD1, 5 bases. Between the trimmed V and J ends, which lost 6 bases and 3 bases, there was a span of 21 bases. CDR3 length: 16 residues. Germline loops: CDR1 MNHNY, CDR2 SVGAGI (reference sequence). The CDR3 loop reads CASRASFIQGIYEQYF. The CDR3 DNA sequence: TGTGCCAGCAGAGCCTCCTTCATCCAGGGTATCTACGAGCAGTACTTC.

J is TRBJ2-1 and V is TRBV30; possible D gene TRBD2, 6 bases. Germline V gives CDR1 GTSNPN, CDR2 SVGIG (reference sequence). Between the trimmed V and J ends, which lost 5 bases and 8 bases, there was a span of 16 bases. The CDR3 has 13 residues. CDR3 protein: CAWAKHASDEQFF. In nucleotides, the CDR3 is TGTGCCTGGGCTAAACATGCTAGCGATGAGCAGTTCTTC.

V usage is TRBV2 and J usage is TRBJ2-5; D is unclear. There are 14 residues in the CDR3. V was trimmed by 6 bases and J by 9 bases, leaving 20 bases between them. Germline CDR1 and CDR2: SNHLY and FYNNEI. DNA of the CDR3: TGTGCCAGCAGCAGAGGAACTACTGGTTGGGCCCAGTACTTC. It translates to CASSRGTTGWAQYF.

The rearrangement links TRBV15 to TRBJ1-1, with TRBD1 as a possible D gene (6 bases). This CDR3 contains 17 residues. V lost 0 bases to trimming and J lost 3 bases, with 17 bases between them. Germline V gives CDR1 LNHNV, CDR2 YYDKDF (reference sequence). The CDR3 DNA follows: TGTGCCACCAGCAGAGATAGAGGCCAGGGGATTTACACTGAAGCTTTCTTT. As protein: CATSRDRGQGIYTEAFF.

The rearrangement uses TRBV5-1 and TRBJ2-2; 12 nucleotides agree with TRBD2. Germline values: CDR1 SGHRS, CDR2 YFSETQ. V lost 1 base and J lost 3; bases outside the gene matches: 13. The CDR3 loop spans 20 amino acids. CDR3 nucleotides: TGCGCCAGCAGCTTGAACCCTCGACTAGCGGGAGACGGTGACACCGGGGAGCTGTTTTTT. Its protein is CASSLNPRLAGDGDTGELFF.

The chain carries TRBV18 and TRBJ1-3; no clear D gene. CDR3 size: 18 residues. In germline, CDR1 is KGHSH, CDR2 LQKENI. V dropped 2 bases and J dropped 0 bases, with 17 bases sitting between them. The CDR3 here is CASSPIGRLLSSGNTIYF. The DNA for the CDR3 is TGTGCCAGCTCACCAATCGGGCGGCTGTTGAGCTCTGGAAACACCATATATTTT.

This rearrangement joins TRBV5-6 to TRBJ2-5; D call uncertain. CDR1 is SGHDT and CDR2 is YYEEEE in the germline V gene. CDR3 size: 13 residues. Trimming stripped 2 bases from V and 4 bases from J, with 9 bases between. CDR3 sequence reads: CASSFVASETQYF. The CDR3 DNA follows: TGTGCCAGCAGCTTTGTCGCGTCAGAGACCCAGTACTTC.

The rearrangement uses TRBV28 and TRBJ2-7, with a possible D match to TRBD1 (5 bases). This CDR3 region has 14 residues. CDR1 MDHEN and CDR2 SYDVKM come from the germline V gene. Trimming shortened V by 7 bases and J by 6 bases, and 19 bases separated the two germline ends. In nucleotides, the CDR3 is TGTGCCAGCACCTCTGCCGACAGCTTTCGCGAGCAGTACTTC. It yields the protein CASTSADSFREQYF.

This chain uses TRBV5-1 with TRBJ2-3, with 10 bases identical to TRBD2. Looked up from germline, CDR1 is SGHRS and CDR2 is YFSETQ. V shed 1 base, J shed 1 base, and the junction held 3 bases outside the gene matches. The CDR3 has 16 residues. The CDR3 loop reads CASSLQGTSGTDTQYF. The CDR3 region has the DNA TGCGCCAGCAGCTTGCAAGGGACTAGCGGCACAGATACGCAGTATTTT.

The rearrangement uses TRBV2 and TRBJ1-2; D possibly corresponds to TRBD1 (6 bases). The CDR3 is made up of 14 amino acids. Looked up from germline, CDR1 is SNHLY and CDR2 is FYNNEI. The V end lost 4 bases, the J end lost 2 bases, and 11 bases lay between the germline ends. Written as DNA, the CDR3 is TGTGCCAGCAGTGCCGAACAGGGCAACTATGGCTACACCTTC. Translating it yields CASSAEQGNYGYTF.

The chain links TRBV19 to TRBJ2-1; 7 nucleotides match TRBD2. From germline, CDR1 is LNHDA and CDR2 SQIVND (reference sequence). The V segment lost 2 bases and the J segment 0 bases; nucleotides outside the gene matches: 7. This CDR3 has 17 residues. The CDR3 loop reads CASSIRLAASSYNEQFF. The CDR3 DNA reads TGTGCCAGTAGTATAAGGCTAGCGGCAAGCTCCTACAATGAGCAGTTCTTC. The variable domain in full, with the rest retrieved from reference TRBV19 and TRBJ2-1, is DGGITQSPKYLFRKEGQNVTLSCEQNLNHDAMYWYRQDPGQGLRLIYYSQIVNDFQKGDIAEGYSVSREKKESFPLTVTSAQKNPTAFYLCASSIRLAASSYNEQFFGPGTRLTVL.

This rearrangement joins TRBV10-1 to TRBJ1-4, with D tentatively TRBD1 (6 bases). The CDR3 length is 13 residues. V shed 7 bases and J shed 4 bases, with 10 bases lying between them. Germline V lookup: CDR1 WNHNN, CDR2 SYGVQD (reference sequence). CDR3 amino acids: CASTTGYNEKLFF. Written as DNA, the CDR3 is TGCGCCAGCACTACAGGGTATAATGAAAAACTGTTTTTT.

The genes are TRBV7-6 and TRBJ2-2, with 8 bases fitting TRBD1. CDR1 and CDR2 (germline): SGHVS, FNYEAQ. The length of the CDR3 is 15 residues. Trimming removed 7 bases from V and 1 base from J; junction bases left unmatched: 5. This CDR3 is CASTSGQVNTGELFF. DNA of the CDR3: TGTGCCAGCACCTCGGGACAGGTGAACACCGGGGAGCTGTTTTTT.

The chain links TRBV5-5 to TRBJ2-7, with TRBD2 identical over 8 bases. Losses at the gene ends were 3 bases for V and 2 bases for J; bases not matched to a gene: 7. The CDR3 loop spans 15 amino acids. Per the germline V gene, CDR1 is SGHKS and CDR2 is YYEKEE (reference sequence). The chain's CDR3 is CASSSPGLETYEQYF. CDR3 coding DNA: TGTGCCAGCAGCTCCCCGGGACTAGAGACCTACGAGCAGTACTTC.

This clone has a single count. This chain links TRBV5-1 with TRBJ1-1, with 9 nucleotides matching TRBD1. This CDR3 region has 14 residues. V was clipped by 4 bases and J by 5 bases; unmatched bases: 6. Germline CDR1 and CDR2: SGHRS and YFSETQ. CDR3 protein: CASSPQGAWTEAFF. In nucleotides, the CDR3 is TGCGCCAGCAGCCCACAGGGGGCGTGGACTGAAGCTTTCTTT. Supplemented by reference TRBV5-1 and TRBJ1-1, the full variable domain reads KAGVTQTPRYLIKTRGQQVTLSCSPISGHRSVSWYQQTPGQGLQFLFEYFSETQRNKGNFPGRFSGRQFSNSRSEMNVSTLELGDSALYLCASSPQGAWTEAFFGQGTRLTVV.

This clone occurred once. This chain connects TRBV19 to TRBJ1-3; no firm D call. The CDR3 has 15 residues. The germline CDR1 and CDR2 sequences are LNHDA and SQIVND (reference sequence). The V end lost 5 bases, the J end lost 0 bases, and 11 bases lay between the germline ends. CDR3 loop: CASSLRGTSGNTIYF. CDR3 sequence (DNA): TGTGCCAGTAGTTTACGGGGAACCTCTGGAAACACCATATATTTT.